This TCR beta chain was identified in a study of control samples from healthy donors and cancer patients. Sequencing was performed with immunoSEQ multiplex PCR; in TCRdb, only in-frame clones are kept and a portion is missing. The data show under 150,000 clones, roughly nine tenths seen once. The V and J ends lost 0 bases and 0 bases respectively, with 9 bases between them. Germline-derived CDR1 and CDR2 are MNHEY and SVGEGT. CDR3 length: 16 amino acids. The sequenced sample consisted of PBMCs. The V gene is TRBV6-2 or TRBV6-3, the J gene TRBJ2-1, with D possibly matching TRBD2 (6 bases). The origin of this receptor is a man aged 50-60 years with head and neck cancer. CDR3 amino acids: CASSYSGGVSYNEQFF. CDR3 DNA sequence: TGTGCCAGCAGTTACTCGGGCGGGGTCTCCTACAATGAGCAGTTCTTC.